This T cell receptor (beta chain) is drawn from a study of regulatory T cells in long-lasting Graves disease. On the study more broadly: For under 3 months, newly diagnosed Graves' patients had been taking antithyroid drugs.

This clonotype came up many times. Its antigen remains unknown. Germline V gene sequence: CDR1 SGHTA, CDR2 FQGNSA. With 4 bases clipped from V and 5 bases from J, the junction kept 8 bases outside the gene matches. The CDR3 loop spans 15 amino acids. Study-wide findings and caveats: A reduction in accuracy may have resulted from the small sample size. Persistent disease samples used TRBV28, TRBJ1-2 and TRBJ2-5 preferentially.

In building TCR beta libraries, iRepertoire HTBI primers were used together with Arm-PCR of CDR3 regions. Per the authors' pipeline: Identification yielded around 68 TRBV and 14 TRBJ segments across samples. MiXCR, run by TCRdb on the multiplex PCR reads, gives a single entry per CDR3 protein. The V and J calls come from TCRdb's annotation, not from the publication. Counted here are roughly 420,000 distinct CDR3 sequences, about 14% occurring once; the ten biggest clones make up around a fifth. Documented time point: newly diagnosed GD, antithyroid drugs for less than 3 months. RNA extracted from PBMCs served as the sequencing template.

This TCR was sampled from a female donor with Graves disease. The rearrangement joins TRBV7-2 to TRBJ1-1, with 9 nucleotides matching TRBD1. The sample in question was peripheral blood mononuclear cells (PBMCs), obtained at new diagnosis, from a patient treated with antithyroid drugs. The CDR3, as DNA: TGTGCCAGCAGCTCCGACGGACAGGGGAGGACTGAAGCTTTCTTT. Its protein is CASSSDGQGRTEAFF. Full variable domain (remainder filled in from reference TRBV7-2 and TRBJ1-1): GAGVSQSPSNKVTEKGKDVELRCDPISGHTALYWYRQSLGQGLEFLIYFQGNSAPDKSGLPSDRFSAERTGGSVSTLTIQRTQQEDSAVYLCASSSDGQGRTEAFFGQGTRLTVV.